Following are 4 T cell receptor beta chains from one sample sequenced in a study of blood T cell repertoires in COVID-19 (dated by TCRdb to the early 2020s). The library was obtained by the immunoSEQ multiplex PCR assay. The source is immuneACCESS, and TCRdb retained only in-frame sequences with V and J called. Part of the clones is not carried over; for the studies checked, unresolved V genes explain less than half of this, and the remainder is unexplained. This sample has around 63,000 clones in its table, and 81% of those were observed once. The ten largest account for roughly 28% of the sample. The specimen was peripheral blood. The receptors were gathered from a woman of 80 years or more with active or convalescent COVID-19.

The genes are TRBV7-9 and TRBJ2-5; 13 bases line up with TRBD2. Germline V gives CDR1 SEHNR, CDR2 FQNEAQ (reference sequence). The CDR3 has 16 residues. V trimming: 5 bases; J trimming: 2 bases; junction bases outside the gene matches: 5. In DNA form, the CDR3 reads TGTGCCAGCAGCCGGGGGACTAGCGGGATTCAAGAGACCCAGTACTTC. It translates to CASSRGTSGIQETQYF.

The chain is built from TRBV28 and TRBJ1-1; 7 positions match TRBD1. The V gene end was trimmed by 4 bases and the J gene end by 1 base; junction bases not matched to a gene: 6. Looked up from germline, CDR1 is MDHEN and CDR2 is SYDVKM. CDR3 length: 15 amino acids. The CDR3: CASSSSPGGNTEAFF. The CDR3 DNA reads as TGTGCCAGCAGTTCCTCCCCAGGGGGGAACACTGAAGCTTTCTTT.

This clone is a singleton in its sample. V usage is TRBV19 and J usage is TRBJ2-2, with 9 bases identical to TRBD2. Trimming at V came to 7 bases and at J to 0 bases, leaving 6 bases not matched to a gene. The germline gives CDR1 LNHDA, CDR2 SQIVND (reference sequence). The CDR3 is 16 amino acids. The CDR3 nucleotides are TGTGCCAGTATTCAAGCGGGGGGCACGAACACCGGGGAGCTGTTTTTT. It is translated as CASIQAGGTNTGELFF.

This chain links TRBV7-2 with TRBJ1-1; 9 nucleotides line up with TRBD1. Germline V gives CDR1 SGHTA, CDR2 FQGNSA. The CDR3 length is 14 residues. After removal of 5 bases from V and 7 bases from J, the junction contained 8 bases not matched to a gene. The CDR3 sequence is CASSIKQGAFEAFF. CDR3 nucleotide sequence: TGTGCCAGCAGCATCAAACAGGGGGCGTTTGAAGCTTTCTTT.